This T cell receptor (beta chain) was recorded in a study of blood T cells in healthy people across ages. A second roughly 6 to 12 cycle PCR used barcoded and J-beta primers. TCRdb independently ran MiXCR on the 5' RACE reads; one entry per CDR3 protein. The sample has around 1,500,000 distinct CDR3 sequences; about 43% are singletons. The V end lost 0 bases, the J end lost 1 base, and 10 bases lay between the germline ends. CDR3 length: 15 amino acids. CDR1 and CDR2 from the germline V gene are SGHRS and YFSETQ. This clonotype was detected only a few times. The target antigen is unknown. Overall study findings and caveats: Donors of long life had a larger count of naive CD4+ cells and greater diversity than aged donors.

The chain uses TRBV5-1 and TRBJ1-1; D remains unclear. This TCR was sampled from a woman aged 18-29 years in good health. Sequencing was performed on blood. CDR3 residues: CASSLVSAGNTEAFF. The CDR3 bases are TGCGCCAGCAGCTTGGTATCAGCCGGGAACACTGAAGCTTTCTTT. Full variable domain (remainder filled in from reference TRBV5-1 and TRBJ1-1): KAGVTQTPRYLIKTRGQQVTLSCSPISGHRSVSWYQQTPGQGLQFLFEYFSETQRNKGNFPGRFSGRQFSNSRSEMNVSTLELGDSALYLCASSLVSAGNTEAFFGQGTRLTVV.